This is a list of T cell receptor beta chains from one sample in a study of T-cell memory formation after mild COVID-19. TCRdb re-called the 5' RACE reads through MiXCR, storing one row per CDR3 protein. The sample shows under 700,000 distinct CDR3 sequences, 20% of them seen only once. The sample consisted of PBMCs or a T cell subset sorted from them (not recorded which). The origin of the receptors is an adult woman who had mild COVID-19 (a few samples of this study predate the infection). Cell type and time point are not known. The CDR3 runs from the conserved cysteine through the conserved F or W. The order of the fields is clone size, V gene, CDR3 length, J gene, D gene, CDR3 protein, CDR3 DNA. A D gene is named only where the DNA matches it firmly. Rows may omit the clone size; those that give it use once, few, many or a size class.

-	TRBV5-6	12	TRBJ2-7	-	CASSWSLGEQYF	TGTGCCAGCAGCTGGAGTTTGGGCGAGCAGTACTTC
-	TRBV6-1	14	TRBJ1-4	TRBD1	CASIQGSFNEKLFF	TGTGCCAGCATACAGGGGTCTTTCAATGAAAAACTGTTTTTT
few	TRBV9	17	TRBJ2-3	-	CASSVVANPVSTDTQYF	TGTGCCAGCAGCGTAGTTGCTAACCCCGTTAGCACAGATACGCAGTATTTT
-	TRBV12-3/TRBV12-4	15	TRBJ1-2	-	CASRGTGVALYDYTF	TGTGCCAGCAGGGGGACGGGAGTAGCCCTTTATGACTACACCTTC
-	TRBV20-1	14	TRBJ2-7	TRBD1	CSARPGTGGYEQYF	TGCAGTGCTAGACCCGGGACAGGGGGATACGAGCAGTACTTC
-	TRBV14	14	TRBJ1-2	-	CASSQVTLNYGYTF	TGTGCCAGCAGCCAAGTCACACTTAACTATGGCTACACCTTC
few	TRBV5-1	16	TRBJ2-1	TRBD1	CASSPFGDRGLMGQFF	TGCGCCAGCAGCCCCTTTGGGGACAGGGGGCTAATGGGGCAGTTCTTC
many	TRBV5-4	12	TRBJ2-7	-	CASSFGTYEQYF	TGTGCCAGCAGTTTCGGCACCTACGAGCAGTACTTC
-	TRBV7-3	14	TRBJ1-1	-	CASSKGRLNTEAFF	TGTGCCAGCAGTAAGGGACGGCTGAACACTGAAGCTTTCTTT
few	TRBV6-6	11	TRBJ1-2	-	CGRDRLDGYTF	TGTGGCCGCGACCGGCTAGATGGCTACACCTTC
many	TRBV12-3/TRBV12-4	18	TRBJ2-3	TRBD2	CASSPGLAGGLSTDTQYF	TGTGCCAGCAGCCCCGGACTAGCGGGAGGTCTAAGCACAGATACGCAGTATTTT
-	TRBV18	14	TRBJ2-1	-	CASSKGGLYNEQFF	TGTGCCAGCTCTAAAGGGGGACTCTACAATGAGCAGTTCTTC
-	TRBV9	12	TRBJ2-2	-	CASREGPGELFF	TGTGCCAGCAGAGAGGGGCCCGGGGAGCTGTTTTTT
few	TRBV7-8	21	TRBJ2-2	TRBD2	CASSLVRLAGGPFGYTGELFF	TGTGCCAGCAGCTTAGTGAGGCTAGCGGGAGGGCCTTTTGGGTACACCGGGGAGCTGTTTTTT
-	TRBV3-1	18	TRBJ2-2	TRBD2	CASSPTGTSGGAAGELFF	TGTGCCAGCAGCCCGACCGGGACTAGCGGGGGGGCGGCCGGGGAGCTGTTTTTT
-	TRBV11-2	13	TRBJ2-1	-	CATSGEFYNEQFF	TGTGCCACCAGTGGAGAATTTTACAATGAGCAGTTCTTC
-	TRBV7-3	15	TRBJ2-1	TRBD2	CASSLTGTSFNEQFF	TGTGCCAGCAGCTTGACCGGGACTAGCTTCAATGAGCAGTTCTTC
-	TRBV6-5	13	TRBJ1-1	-	CASSYQGSAEAFF	TGTGCCAGCAGTTACCAGGGTTCGGCTGAAGCTTTCTTT
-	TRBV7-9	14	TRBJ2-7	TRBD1	CASSPDRVVYEQYF	TGTGCCAGCAGCCCGGACAGGGTGGTATACGAGCAGTACTTC
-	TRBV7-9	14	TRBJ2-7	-	CASSLSTDWYEQYF	TGTGCCAGCAGCTTATCAACGGATTGGTACGAGCAGTACTTC
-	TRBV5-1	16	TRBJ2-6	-	CASSEGLSSGANVLTF	TGCGCCAGCAGCGAGGGACTGTCCTCTGGGGCCAACGTCCTGACTTTC
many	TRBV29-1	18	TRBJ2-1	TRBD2	CSVEDMLGSGSRYNEQFF	TGCAGCGTTGAAGATATGTTAGGAAGCGGGAGTAGGTACAATGAGCAGTTCTTC
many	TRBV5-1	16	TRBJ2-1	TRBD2	CASSLRGDGFYNEQFF	TGCGCCAGCAGCCTCCGGGGGGACGGGTTTTACAATGAGCAGTTCTTC
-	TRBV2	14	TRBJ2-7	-	CASSTHPTSYEQYF	TGTGCCAGCAGTACACATCCAACCTCCTACGAGCAGTACTTC
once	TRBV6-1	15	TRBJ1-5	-	CASVARGPGVQPQHF	TGTGCCAGCGTTGCCAGGGGCCCGGGCGTTCAGCCCCAGCATTTT
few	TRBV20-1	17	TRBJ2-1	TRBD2	CSAEGLAGGNSYNEQFF	TGCAGTGCAGAGGGACTAGCGGGGGGGAACTCCTACAATGAGCAGTTCTTC
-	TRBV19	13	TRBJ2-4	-	CASRAAGIYIQYF	TGTGCCAGTAGGGCAGCAGGGATATACATTCAGTACTTC
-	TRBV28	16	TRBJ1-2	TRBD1	CASSLSGTGLNYGYTF	TGTGCCAGCAGTTTAAGCGGGACAGGGCTTAACTATGGCTACACCTTC
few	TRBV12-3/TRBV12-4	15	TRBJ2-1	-	CASSVLGSGYNEQFF	TGTGCCAGCAGTGTCCTCGGTAGCGGCTACAATGAGCAGTTCTTC
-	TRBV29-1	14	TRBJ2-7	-	CSVTRLGAPYEQYF	TGCAGCGTGACACGGCTAGGAGCCCCCTACGAGCAGTACTTC
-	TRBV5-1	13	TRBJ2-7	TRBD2	CASSLAGEYGQYF	TGCGCCAGCAGCTTAGCGGGGGAGTACGGGCAGTACTTC
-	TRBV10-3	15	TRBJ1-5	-	CAISEFLGGRQPQHF	TGTGCCATCAGTGAATTTTTGGGGGGCAGACAGCCCCAGCATTTT
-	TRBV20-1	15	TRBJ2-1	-	CSARGGPLSYNEQFF	TGCAGTGCTAGGGGAGGCCCCCTCTCCTACAATGAGCAGTTCTTC
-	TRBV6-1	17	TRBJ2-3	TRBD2	CASTISRTSGVPDTQYF	TGTGCCAGCACTATAAGCCGGACTAGCGGGGTCCCAGATACGCAGTATTTT
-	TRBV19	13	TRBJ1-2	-	CASSIDRFYGYTF	TGTGCCAGTAGTATAGATCGATTTTATGGCTACACCTTC
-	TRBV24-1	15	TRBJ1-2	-	CATSDPPSSGEGYTF	TGTGCCACCAGTGATCCTCCTAGTTCCGGCGAAGGCTACACCTTC
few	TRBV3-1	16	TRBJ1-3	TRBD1	CASSFGTAVSGNTIYF	TGTGCCAGCAGCTTCGGGACAGCAGTCTCTGGAAACACCATATATTTT
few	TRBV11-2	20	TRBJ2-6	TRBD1	CASSLDLQDRARSGANVLTF	TGTGCCAGCAGCTTAGACCTCCAGGACAGGGCACGGTCTGGGGCCAACGTCCTGACTTTC
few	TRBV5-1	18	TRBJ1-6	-	CASSLSPAGATYNSPLHF	TGCGCCAGCAGCTTGTCCCCCGCGGGGGCTACCTATAATTCACCCCTCCACTTT
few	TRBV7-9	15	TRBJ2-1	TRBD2	CASSSASGVYNEQFF	TGTGCCAGCAGCTCTGCTAGCGGGGTTTACAATGAGCAGTTCTTC
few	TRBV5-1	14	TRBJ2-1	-	CASSLDLSGNEQFF	TGCGCCAGCAGCTTGGATCTTAGCGGCAATGAGCAGTTCTTC
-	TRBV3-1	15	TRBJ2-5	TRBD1	CASSLGQGGVGTQYF	TGTGCCAGCAGCCTTGGACAGGGGGGAGTTGGGACCCAGTACTTC
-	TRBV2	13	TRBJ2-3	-	CAHEVSYTDTQYF	TGTGCCCACGAGGTGTCGTACACAGATACGCAGTATTTT
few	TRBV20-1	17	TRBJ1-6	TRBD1	CSARDPGQGAHDSPLHF	TGCAGTGCTAGAGATCCGGGACAGGGGGCGCATGATTCACCCCTCCACTTT
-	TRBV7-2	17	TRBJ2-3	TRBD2	CASSSQITSGNTDTQYF	TGTGCCAGCAGCTCGCAGATTACTAGCGGGAACACAGATACGCAGTATTTT
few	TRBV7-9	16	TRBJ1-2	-	CASSPQGSGGNHGYTF	TGTGCCAGCAGCCCTCAGGGTAGCGGGGGGAACCATGGCTACACCTTC
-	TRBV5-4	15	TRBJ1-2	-	CASSHTRGWGYGYTF	TGTGCCAGCAGCCACACCAGGGGTTGGGGCTATGGCTACACCTTC
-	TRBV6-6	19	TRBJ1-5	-	CASTHSRFRAPRSNQPQHF	TGTGCCAGCACCCACTCAAGGTTTAGGGCCCCACGTAGCAATCAGCCCCAGCATTTT
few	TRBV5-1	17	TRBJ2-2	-	CASSLGRRSAETGELFF	TGCGCCAGCAGCTTGGGACGGCGGTCCGCCGAGACCGGGGAGCTGTTTTTT
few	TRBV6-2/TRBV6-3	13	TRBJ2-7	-	CASSDWTTYEQYF	TGTGCCAGCAGTGACTGGACTACGTACGAGCAGTACTTC
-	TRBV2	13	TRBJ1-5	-	CASIREWGQPQHF	TGTGCCAGCATCAGGGAATGGGGCCAGCCCCAGCATTTT
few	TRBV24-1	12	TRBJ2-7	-	CATSANTYEQYF	TGTGCCACCAGTGCAAACACCTACGAGCAGTACTTC
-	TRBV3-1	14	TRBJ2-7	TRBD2	CASSTTSGGYEQYF	TGTGCCAGCAGTACTACTAGCGGGGGCTACGAGCAGTACTTC
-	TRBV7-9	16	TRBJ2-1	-	CASSSVGRSSYNEQFF	TGTGCCAGCAGCTCGGTCGGGCGCTCATCCTACAATGAGCAGTTCTTC
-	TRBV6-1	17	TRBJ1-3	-	CASSEFGVSFSGNTIYF	TGTGCCAGCAGTGAATTCGGAGTCTCTTTCTCTGGAAACACCATATATTTT
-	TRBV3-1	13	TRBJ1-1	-	CASSLDTDTEAFF	TGTGCCAGCAGCCTAGACACAGACACTGAAGCTTTCTTT
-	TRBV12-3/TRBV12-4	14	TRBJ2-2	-	CASSFGTQTGELFF	TGTGCCAGCAGTTTTGGGACCCAAACCGGGGAGCTGTTTTTT
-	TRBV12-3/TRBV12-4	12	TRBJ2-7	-	CASSSPYYEQYF	TGTGCCAGCAGTTCGCCATACTACGAGCAGTACTTC
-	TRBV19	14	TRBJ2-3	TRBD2	CASSWGLGTDTQYF	TGTGCCAGTAGTTGGGGACTAGGAACAGATACGCAGTATTTT
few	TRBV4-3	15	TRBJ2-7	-	CASSQEHGASYEQYF	TGCGCCAGCAGCCAAGAGCACGGAGCTTCCTACGAGCAGTACTTC